This TCR beta chain was profiled in a study of T cell changes during pregnancy in multiple sclerosis. Generated by immunoSEQ multiplex PCR, the TCRdb table keeps only in-frame clones and is missing some. This sample yields 35,000 to 50,000 clones, of which approximately 80% are seen a single time; around 0.6% belongs to the top ten. This specimen was CD4+ T cells from peripheral blood mononuclear cells, taken before pregnancy. The clonotype originates from a female donor with multiple sclerosis, enrolled in a pregnancy study.

CDR3 residues: CASSLVVEGLVAKNIQYF. The CDR3 DNA sequence: TGTGCCAGCAGCTTGGTGGTCGAGGGACTAGTAGCCAAAAACATTCAGTACTTC. V gene TRBV5-4 combines with J gene TRBJ2-4; 8 positions match TRBD2. The germline gives CDR1 SGHNT, CDR2 YYREEE (reference sequence). The CDR3 covers 18 residues. The V gene end was trimmed by 0 bases and the J gene end by 0 bases; junction bases not matched to a gene: 8.